Listed here are 10 T cell receptor beta chains from one sample, sequenced in a study of OX40 agonist ivuxolimab in advanced cancers. Libraries were built with the immunoSEQ multiplex PCR assay. The table was pulled from immuneACCESS by TCRdb, which kept in-frame rearrangements only. Such tables lose some clones; where checked, under half of the loss comes from unresolved V genes, and the rest has no known cause. This sample lists 91,000 or so clones; around 84% were detected once. The ten top clones hold approximately 2% of the sample. Sequencing used CD4+ or CD8+ T cells sorted from blood, obtained in a trial of the OX40 agonist ivuxolimab. The receptors were gathered from an adult with an advanced solid tumor such as melanoma, head and neck, liver or kidney cancer.

V usage is TRBV6-1 and J usage is TRBJ2-7, with a weak D call TRBD2 (6 bases). With 3 bases removed from V and 3 bases from J, the gap between germline ends came to 18 bases. The CDR3 loop spans 16 amino acids. Germline CDR1 is MNHNS and CDR2 is SASEGT. DNA of the CDR3: TGTGCCAGCAGTGAGTCCCCGACTAGTATCTACTACGAGCAGTACTTC. Residues: CASSESPTSIYYEQYF.

The chain is built from TRBV6-1 and TRBJ2-5; 9 bases are shared with TRBD2. The germline CDR1 and CDR2 sequences are MNHNS and SASEGT. The junction had 9 bases not matched to a gene; V was cut back by 3 bases and J by 4 bases. The CDR3 spans 16 residues. The CDR3 is CASSELVAGAGETQYF. The CDR3 DNA reads TGTGCCAGCAGTGAGCTCGTAGCGGGAGCCGGAGAGACCCAGTACTTC.

This clone has more than one count but fewer than ten. The chain joins TRBV11-3 to TRBJ1-1; D remains unclear. The CDR3 loop spans 13 amino acids. Trimming shortened V by 3 bases and J by 5 bases, and 10 bases separated the two germline ends. Per germline, CDR1 SGHNT and CDR2 YENEEA. The CDR3 coding sequence is TGTGCCAGCAGCTTTGACCGGGTGACTGAAGCTTTCTTT. It yields the protein CASSFDRVTEAFF.

The chain uses TRBV6-1 and TRBJ1-1, with 9 bases matching TRBD1. This CDR3 spans 15 amino acids. The germline CDR1 and CDR2 sequences are MNHNS and SASEGT. V was clipped by 6 bases and J by 1 base; unmatched bases: 6. This CDR3 is CASRRTGASNTEAFF. In DNA, the CDR3 is TGTGCCAGCAGGCGGACAGGGGCCTCGAACACTGAAGCTTTCTTT.

This clone was seen a handful of times. The rearrangement joins TRBV23-1 to TRBJ2-5; D remains unclear. TRBV23-1 is reported as an ORF; its role is uncertain. The CDR3 runs 10 residues. The germline V and J ends were trimmed by 2 bases and 5 bases, with 0 bases remaining between them. Written as DNA, the CDR3 is TGCGCCAGCAGTCAAGAGACCCAGTACTTC. Amino acid sequence: CASSQETQYF.

The chain is built from TRBV7-2 and TRBJ1-3; D not certain. CDR3 length equals 14 residues. Germline V gene sequence: CDR1 SGHTA, CDR2 FQGNSA. With 6 bases removed from V and 0 bases from J, the gap between germline ends came to 9 bases. The CDR3 protein is CASSPGTSGNTIYF. The CDR3 region has the DNA TGTGCCAGCAGTCCCGGAACCTCTGGAAACACCATATATTTT. Full variable domain (rest looked up from reference TRBV7-2 and TRBJ1-3): GAGVSQSPSNKVTEKGKDVELRCDPISGHTALYWYRQSLGQGLEFLIYFQGNSAPDKSGLPSDRFSAERTGGSVSTLTIQRTQQEDSAVYLCASSPGTSGNTIYFGEGSWLTVV.

This clone was recorded once. The genes are TRBV12-5 and TRBJ2-5; TRBD2 aligns across 8 bases. The V segment lost 3 bases and the J segment 4 bases; nucleotides outside the gene matches: 1. Germline CDR1 reads LGHNT; CDR2 reads FRNRAP. This CDR3 is built from 13 residues. The CDR3 here is CASGLSGGETQYF. The DNA for the CDR3 is TGTGCTAGTGGTTTAAGCGGGGGAGAGACCCAGTACTTC. The full variable domain, its missing parts supplied by reference TRBV12-5 and TRBJ2-5, is DARVTQTPRHKVTEMGQEVTMRCQPILGHNTVFWYRQTMMQGLELLAYFRNRAPLDDSGMPKDRFSAEMPDATLATLKIQPSEPRDSAVYFCASGLSGGETQYFGPGTRLLVL.

V usage is TRBV28 and J usage is TRBJ2-1; 8 bases align to TRBD2. The germline V gene has CDR1 MDHEN and CDR2 SYDVKM. V was pared by 7 bases and J by 2 bases, with 4 bases of the junction left unmatched. The CDR3 is made up of 14 amino acids. The CDR3 here is CASISGLAYNEQFF. In nucleotides, the CDR3 is TGTGCCAGCATCTCGGGACTAGCCTACAATGAGCAGTTCTTC.

V usage is TRBV9 and J usage is TRBJ2-7; no firm D call. The V gene's germline CDR1 is SGDLS and CDR2 YYNGEE. The CDR3 extends over 14 amino acids. Trimming shortened V by 0 bases and J by 0 bases, and 7 bases separated the two germline ends. The CDR3 coding sequence is TGTGCCAGCAGCGTAGGGCCAACCTCCTACGAGCAGTACTTC. Translation: CASSVGPTSYEQYF.

This clone occurred once. The chain couples TRBV4-1 to TRBJ1-4; 7 nucleotides agree with TRBD1. The CDR3 is made up of 17 amino acids. Trimming at V came to 4 bases and at J to 5 bases, leaving 13 bases not matched to a gene. Germline V gene sequence: CDR1 MGHRA, CDR2 YSYEKL. The CDR3 DNA is TGCGCCAGCAGCCGCGGGACAGCAACCACTTTCAATGAAAAACTGTTTTTT. As protein: CASSRGTATTFNEKLFF.